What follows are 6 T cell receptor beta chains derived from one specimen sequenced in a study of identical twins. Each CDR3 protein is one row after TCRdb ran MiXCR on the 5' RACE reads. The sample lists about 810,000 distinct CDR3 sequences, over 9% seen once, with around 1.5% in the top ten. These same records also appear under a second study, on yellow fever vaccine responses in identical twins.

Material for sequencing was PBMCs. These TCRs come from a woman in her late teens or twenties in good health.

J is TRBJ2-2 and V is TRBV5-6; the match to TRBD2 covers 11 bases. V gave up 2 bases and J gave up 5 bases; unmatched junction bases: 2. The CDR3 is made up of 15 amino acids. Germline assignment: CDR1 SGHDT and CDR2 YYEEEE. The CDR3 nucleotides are TGTGCCAGCAGCTTCGCTAGCGGGAGGACCGGGGAGCTGTTTTTT. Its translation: CASSFASGRTGELFF.

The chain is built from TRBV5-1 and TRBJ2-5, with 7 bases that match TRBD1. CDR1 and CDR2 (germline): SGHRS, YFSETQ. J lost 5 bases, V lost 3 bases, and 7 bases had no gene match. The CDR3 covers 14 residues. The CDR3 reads CASSSTGIGETQYF. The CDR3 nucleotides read TGCGCCAGCAGCTCGACAGGGATTGGGGAGACCCAGTACTTC.

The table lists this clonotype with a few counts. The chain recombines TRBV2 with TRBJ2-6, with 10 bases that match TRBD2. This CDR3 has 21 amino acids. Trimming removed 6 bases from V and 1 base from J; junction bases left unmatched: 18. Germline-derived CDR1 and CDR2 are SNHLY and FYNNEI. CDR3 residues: CASRTSGGANQLRSGANVLTF. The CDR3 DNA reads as TGTGCCAGCAGGACCAGCGGGGGGGCTAACCAACTTAGATCTGGGGCCAACGTCCTGACTTTC.

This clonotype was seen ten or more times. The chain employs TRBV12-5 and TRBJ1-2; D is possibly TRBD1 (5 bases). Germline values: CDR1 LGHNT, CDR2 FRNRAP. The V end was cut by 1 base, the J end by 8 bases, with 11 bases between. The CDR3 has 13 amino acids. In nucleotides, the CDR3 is TGTGCTAGTGGTTTGGGAGACAGCTACGGCTACACCTTC. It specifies CASGLGDSYGYTF.

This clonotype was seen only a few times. For the CDR3, the DNA is TGTGCCATCAGTGATCCGACAATCTACGAGCAGTACGTC. Residues: CAISDPTIYEQYV. V is TRBV10-3 and J is TRBJ2-7, with D hard to call. V lost 3 bases, J lost 3 bases, and 9 bases lay in between. Germline CDR1 ENHRY, CDR2 SYGVKD. This CDR3 spans 13 amino acids.

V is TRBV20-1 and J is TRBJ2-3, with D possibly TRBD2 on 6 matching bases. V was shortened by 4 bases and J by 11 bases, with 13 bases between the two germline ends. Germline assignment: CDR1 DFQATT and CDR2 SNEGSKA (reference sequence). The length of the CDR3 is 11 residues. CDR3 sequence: CSAILASMQYF. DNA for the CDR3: TGCAGTGCTATTCTAGCGAGTATGCAGTATTTT.